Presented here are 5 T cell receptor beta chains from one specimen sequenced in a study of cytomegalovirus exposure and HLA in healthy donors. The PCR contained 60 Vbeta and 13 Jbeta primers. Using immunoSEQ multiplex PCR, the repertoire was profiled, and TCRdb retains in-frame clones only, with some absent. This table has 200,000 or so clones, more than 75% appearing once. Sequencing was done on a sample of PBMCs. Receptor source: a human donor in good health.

CDR3 coding DNA: TGTGCCAGCAGCCCCAGCGGGACGCGTTCCTACGAGCAGTACTTC. Translation gives CASSPSGTRSYEQYF. The chain joins TRBV7-2 to TRBJ2-7; TRBD2 aligns across 7 bases. V trimming: 5 bases; J trimming: 1 base; junction bases outside the gene matches: 8. The germline V gene has CDR1 SGHTA and CDR2 FQGNSA. The CDR3 has 15 residues.

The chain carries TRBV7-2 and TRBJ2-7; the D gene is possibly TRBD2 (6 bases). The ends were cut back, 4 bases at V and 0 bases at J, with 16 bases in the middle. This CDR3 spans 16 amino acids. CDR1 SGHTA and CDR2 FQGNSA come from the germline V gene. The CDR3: CASSWRAGSSSYEQYF. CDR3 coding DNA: TGTGCCAGCAGCTGGAGGGCGGGTTCGAGCTCCTACGAGCAGTACTTC.

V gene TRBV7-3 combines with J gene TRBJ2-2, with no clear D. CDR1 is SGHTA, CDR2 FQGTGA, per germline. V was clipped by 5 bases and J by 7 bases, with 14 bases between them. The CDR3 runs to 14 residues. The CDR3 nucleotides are TGTGCCAGCAGCCTGCTATCTAGTATCGGGGAGCTGTTTTTT. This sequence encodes CASSLLSSIGELFF.

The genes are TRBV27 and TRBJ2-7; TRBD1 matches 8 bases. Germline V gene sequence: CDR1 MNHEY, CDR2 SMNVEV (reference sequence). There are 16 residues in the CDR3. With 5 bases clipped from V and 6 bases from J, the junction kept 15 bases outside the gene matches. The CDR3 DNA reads TGTGCCAGCAGTCCAAGATCCCAGGGGGCAAGGGGCGAGCAGTACTTC. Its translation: CASSPRSQGARGEQYF.

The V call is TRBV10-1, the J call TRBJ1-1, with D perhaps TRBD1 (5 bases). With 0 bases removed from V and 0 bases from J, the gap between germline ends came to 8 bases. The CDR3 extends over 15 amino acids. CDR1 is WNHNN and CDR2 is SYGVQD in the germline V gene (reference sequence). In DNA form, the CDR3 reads TGCGCCAGCAGTGAGTCGAAGGACATGAACACTGAAGCTTTCTTT. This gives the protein CASSESKDMNTEAFF.